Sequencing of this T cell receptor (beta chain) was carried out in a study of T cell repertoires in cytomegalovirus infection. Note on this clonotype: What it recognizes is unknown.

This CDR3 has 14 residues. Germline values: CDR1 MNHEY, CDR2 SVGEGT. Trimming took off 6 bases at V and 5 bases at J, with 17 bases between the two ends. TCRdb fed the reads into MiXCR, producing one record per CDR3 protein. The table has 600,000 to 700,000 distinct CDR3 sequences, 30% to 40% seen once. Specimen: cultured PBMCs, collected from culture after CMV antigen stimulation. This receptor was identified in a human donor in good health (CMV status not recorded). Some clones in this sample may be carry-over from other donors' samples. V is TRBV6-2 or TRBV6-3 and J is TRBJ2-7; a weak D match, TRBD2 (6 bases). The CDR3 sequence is CASRPSGSKHEQYF. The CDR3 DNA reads TGTGCCAGCAGACCCTCCGGGAGCAAACACGAGCAGTACTTC.